A selection of T cell receptor beta chains follows, all from one sample in a study of CD8+ T cells in alopecia areata. Here immunoSEQ multiplex PCR was the method, and the copy in TCRdb shows in-frame clones only, minus some. This sample has 150,000 to 200,000 clones, with less than 70% found just once. Specimen: CD4+ T cells sorted from blood, collected between weeks 49 and 50, from a patient treated with tofacitinib. The source of these receptors is a human donor with alopecia areata. CDR3s include the opening cysteine and the closing phenylalanine or tryptophan. The order of the fields is clone size, J gene, D gene, V gene, CDR3 DNA, CDR3 protein. D genes are given only for firm matches. Only part of the rows carry a size: once, few, many, or a class if the clone is expanded.

few TRBJ2-1 . TRBV4-3 TGCGCCAGCAGCCAAGATATGGGGACAGCGGGCAATGAGCAGTTCTTC CASSQDMGTAGNEQFF
. TRBJ2-7 . TRBV2 TGTGCCAGCAGTGAAAACCCTACGGCGGTGATCTACGAGCAGTACTTC CASSENPTAVIYEQYF
once TRBJ2-3 . TRBV27 TGTGCCAGCCGGGGGTCTAGCACAGATACGCAGTATTTT CASRGSSTDTQYF
few TRBJ2-6 . TRBV30 TGTGCCTCCCAAGGGCCATTTCTCTCTGGGGCCAACGTCCTGACTTTC CASQGPFLSGANVLTF
few TRBJ1-2 . TRBV9 TGTGCCAGCAGCCAAGGTCCTATCCCGAAAGGCTACACCTTC CASSQGPIPKGYTF
. TRBJ2-3 TRBD2 TRBV7-2 TGTGCCAGCAGCTCGGGACTAACTAATACGCAGTATTTT CASSSGLTNTQYF
. TRBJ2-7 . TRBV18 TGTGCCAGCTCACCACAACATCTCTACGAGCAGTACTTC CASSPQHLYEQYF
. TRBJ1-6 . TRBV6-6 TGTGCCAGCAGTTACTCGTCCCAACTCCACTTT CASSYSSQLHF
. TRBJ2-2 TRBD2 TRBV2 TGTGCCAGCAGCGTAGCGGGGGGTGACACCGGGGAGCTGTTTTTT CASSVAGGDTGELFF
once TRBJ2-5 . TRBV19 TGTGCCAGTAGTATACGCGGACCACAAGAGACCCAGTACTTC CASSIRGPQETQYF
. TRBJ1-1 . TRBV5-1 TGCGCCAGCAGCTTCGACACCTACACTGAAGCTTTCTTT CASSFDTYTEAFF
. TRBJ2-1 . TRBV7-2 TGTGCCAGCAGCCGGGGACAATGGGGTACGGATGAGCAGTTCTTC CASSRGQWGTDEQFF
few TRBJ1-1 . TRBV19 TGTGCCAGTAGGCTAGTCGGACAGAACGAAGCTTTCTTT CASRLVGQNEAFF
. TRBJ2-3 . TRBV7-3 TGTGCCAGCAGCTTAACGGCGGGACGCACAGATACGCAGTATTTT CASSLTAGRTDTQYF
. TRBJ2-3 TRBD2 TRBV29-1 TGCAGCGTTGATCGAGCGGGGGGGTTCACAGATACGCAGTATTTT CSVDRAGGFTDTQYF
. TRBJ2-7 . TRBV7-2 TGTGCCAGCAGCTTAGCAGGGGTCGAGCAGTACTTC CASSLAGVEQYF
few TRBJ1-1 . TRBV30 TGTGCCTGGAGCGGGCGTTTAATAAGCGGAGAAGCTTTCTTT CAWSGRLISGEAFF
few TRBJ2-1 TRBD1 TRBV5-1 TGCGCCAGCAGCTCATTACGGACAGGGGGCCCGGGAGGGCAGTTCTTC CASSSLRTGGPGGQFF
. TRBJ2-7 TRBD2 TRBV10-3 TGTGCCATCAGTCCGATGCTAGCGGGGTCTTCCTACGAGCAGTACTTC CAISPMLAGSSYEQYF
. TRBJ1-2 . TRBV30 TGTGCCTGGAGTGTATATGGGACCGGGAGCGGCGGCTACACCTTC CAWSVYGTGSGGYTF
. TRBJ1-4 . TRBV19 TGTGCCAGTAACGCCTCGCCAGGATGGGATGAAAAACTGTTTTTT CASNASPGWDEKLFF
few TRBJ2-7 . TRBV29-1 TGCAGCGTCGCACAATCGGACAACGAGCAGTACTTC CSVAQSDNEQYF
many TRBJ2-1 . TRBV7-9 TGTGCCAGCGCCGAACGGGGGCCAGACAATGAGCAGTTCTTC CASAERGPDNEQFF
. TRBJ2-1 . TRBV29-1 TGCAGCGGTCGGACAGCCGTAGATGAGCAGTTCTTC CSGRTAVDEQFF
few TRBJ2-1 . TRBV5-6 TGTGCCAGCAGCCAGTTCAATGAGCAGTTCTTC CASSQFNEQFF
. TRBJ2-4 . TRBV13 TGTGCCAGCAGCTCTACGGGCCGTACTCACCTAGCCAAAAACATTCAGTACTTC CASSSTGRTHLAKNIQYF
few TRBJ1-5 TRBD1 TRBV2 TGTGCCAGCAGTGATTCCGGGACAGAGTATCAGCCCCAGCATTTT CASSDSGTEYQPQHF
. TRBJ1-2 TRBD1 TRBV29-1 TGCAGCGTTCTTTCGGTTGGATCGGGACAGGGGAACTATGGCTACACCTTC CSVLSVGSGQGNYGYTF
few TRBJ2-3 . TRBV2 TGTGCCAGCAGAGCAATGGACGGGGGAAGCACAGATACGCAGTATTTT CASRAMDGGSTDTQYF
once TRBJ2-1 . TRBV20-1 TGCAGTGCTGTTCACAATGAGCAGTTCTTC CSAVHNEQFF
. TRBJ2-2 . TRBV6-5 TGTGCCAGCAGTCCAATTCATAACACCGGGGAGCTGTTTTTT CASSPIHNTGELFF
. TRBJ2-7 . TRBV4-3 TGCGCCAGCAGCCAAGATCCGGGGCCCTACGAGCAGTACTTC CASSQDPGPYEQYF
. TRBJ1-5 . TRBV6-5 TGTGCCAGCAGTTACAGGGGAAGCAATCAGCCCCAGCATTTT CASSYRGSNQPQHF
. TRBJ2-2 TRBD1 TRBV7-2 TGTGCCAGTAGCCCCGGGGACAGGGGGCGCGCCGGGGAGCTGTTTTTT CASSPGDRGRAGELFF
. TRBJ2-7 . TRBV29-1 TGCAGCGGACAGGAGCGACACGAGCAGTACTTC CSGQERHEQYF
. TRBJ1-2 . TRBV2 TGTGCCAGCGCAGCCACCCCTTCTTGGGGCTACACCTTC CASAATPSWGYTF
. TRBJ2-2 . TRBV27 TGTGCCAGCAGTTTGAGGAGGGCACGAGGGGCCGGGGAGCTGTTTTTT CASSLRRARGAGELFF
. TRBJ2-3 . TRBV7-7 TGTGCCAGCAGCTTAGACGGTAGAACGCAGTATTTT CASSLDGRTQYF
. TRBJ1-1 . TRBV29-1 TGCAGCGTTGATGAGGGCCAGAACACTGAAGCTTTCTTT CSVDEGQNTEAFF
. TRBJ1-1 . TRBV30 TGTGCCTTAAACCGGGAGAACACTGAAGCTTTCTTT CALNRENTEAFF
. TRBJ1-5 TRBD1 TRBV30 TGTGCCTGGAGGGGACAGGGGAATCAGCCCCAGCATTTT CAWRGQGNQPQHF
. TRBJ1-4 . TRBV7-6 TGTGCCAGCAGCCCTTCCGGGGCGGGGAGTTATGAAAAACTGTTTTTT CASSPSGAGSYEKLFF
. TRBJ1-1 . TRBV19 TGTGCCAGTCGCGACCTCGGGAGCGAAGCTTTCTTT CASRDLGSEAFF
. TRBJ1-1 . TRBV30 TGTGCCTGGAGTTTCCGTGGTACAGGAGTGAGAGCTTTCTTT CAWSFRGTGVRAFF
once TRBJ1-1 . TRBV10-3 TGTGCCATCAGTGAGCCAGAGGGAGTTGAAGCTTTCTTT CAISEPEGVEAFF
few TRBJ2-7 . TRBV10-3 TGTGCCATCAGTGAGTCTACCGAGCAGTACTTC CAISESTEQYF
once TRBJ2-5 TRBD1 TRBV5-1 TGCGCCAGCAGCTTGGCCGGGACAGGGAAAGAGACCCAGTACTTC CASSLAGTGKETQYF
. TRBJ1-2 . TRBV19 TGTGCCAGTAGCCCCACAGGAACTAACTATGGCTACACCTTC CASSPTGTNYGYTF
. TRBJ1-1 . TRBV30 TGTGCCTGGAGTCCACCGAACACTGAAGCTTTCTTT CAWSPPNTEAFF
. TRBJ1-2 . TRBV30 TGTGCCTCGGGCCTCGGCCGGGACACTATCGACACCTTC CASGLGRDTIDTF
. TRBJ2-7 . TRBV7-2 TGTGCCAGCAGCTTAGCCCCTAGAGATGGCGAGCAGTACTTC CASSLAPRDGEQYF
. TRBJ2-1 TRBD2 TRBV2 TGTGCCACCAAACTAGCGGGGGCCCATAATGAGCAGTTCTTC CATKLAGAHNEQFF
. TRBJ2-3 TRBD1 TRBV9 TGTGCCAGCAGCGTAGGCCCGGGCCCGGGACAGGGTGTTACAGATACGCAGTATTTT CASSVGPGPGQGVTDTQYF
. TRBJ2-2 . TRBV11-2 TGTGCCAGCAGCTTGTCAGGGAACACCGGGGAGCTGTTTTTT CASSLSGNTGELFF
. TRBJ1-6 TRBD1 TRBV30 TGTGCCTGGAGGACAGGGGGTTCACCCCTCCACTTT CAWRTGGSPLHF